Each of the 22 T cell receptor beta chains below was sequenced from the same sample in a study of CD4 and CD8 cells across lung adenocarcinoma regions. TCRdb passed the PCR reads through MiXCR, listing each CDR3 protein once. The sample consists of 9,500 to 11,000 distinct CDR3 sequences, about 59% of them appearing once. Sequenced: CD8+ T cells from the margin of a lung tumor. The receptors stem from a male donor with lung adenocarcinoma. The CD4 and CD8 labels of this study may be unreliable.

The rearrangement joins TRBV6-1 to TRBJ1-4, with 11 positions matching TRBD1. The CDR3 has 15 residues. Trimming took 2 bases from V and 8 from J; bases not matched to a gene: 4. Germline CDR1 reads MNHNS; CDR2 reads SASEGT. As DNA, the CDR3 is TGTGCCAGCAGTGAAAGGACAGGGGGCGCGGAAAAACTGTTTTTT. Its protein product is CASSERTGGAEKLFF.

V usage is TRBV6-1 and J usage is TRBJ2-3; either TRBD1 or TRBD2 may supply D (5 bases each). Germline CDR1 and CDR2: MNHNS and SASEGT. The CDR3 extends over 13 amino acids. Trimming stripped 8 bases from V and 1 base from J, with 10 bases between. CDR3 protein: CASRRDGTDTQYF. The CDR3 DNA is TGTGCCAGCCGACGGGACGGCACAGATACGCAGTATTTT.

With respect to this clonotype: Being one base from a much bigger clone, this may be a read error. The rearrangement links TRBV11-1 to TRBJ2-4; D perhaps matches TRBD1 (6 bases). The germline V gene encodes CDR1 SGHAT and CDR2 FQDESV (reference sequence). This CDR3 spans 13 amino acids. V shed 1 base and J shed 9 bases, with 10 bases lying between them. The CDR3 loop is CASSLEDRSIQYF. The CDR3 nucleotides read TGTGCCAGCAGCTTAGAGGACAGAAGCATTCAGTACTTC.

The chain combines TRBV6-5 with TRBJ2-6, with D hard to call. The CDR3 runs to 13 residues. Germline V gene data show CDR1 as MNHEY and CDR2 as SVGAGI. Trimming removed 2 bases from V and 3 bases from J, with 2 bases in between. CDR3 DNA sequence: TGTGCCAGCAGTTACGTTGGGGCCAACGTCCTGACTTTC. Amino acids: CASSYVGANVLTF.

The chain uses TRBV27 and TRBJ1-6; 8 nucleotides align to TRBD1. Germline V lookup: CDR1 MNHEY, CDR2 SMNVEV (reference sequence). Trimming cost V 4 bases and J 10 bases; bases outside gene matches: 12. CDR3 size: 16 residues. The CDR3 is CASSSFGRGLRSPLHF. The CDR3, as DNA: TGTGCCAGCAGTTCTTTCGGCAGGGGGCTACGATCACCCCTCCACTTT.

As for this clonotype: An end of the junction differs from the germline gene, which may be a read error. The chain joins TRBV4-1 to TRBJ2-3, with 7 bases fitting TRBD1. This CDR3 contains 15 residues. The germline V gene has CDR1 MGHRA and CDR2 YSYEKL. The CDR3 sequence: CAGGQGGRDPETQYF. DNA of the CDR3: TGCGCCGGGGGCCAAGGGGGCCGGGACCCAGAGACGCAGTATTTT.

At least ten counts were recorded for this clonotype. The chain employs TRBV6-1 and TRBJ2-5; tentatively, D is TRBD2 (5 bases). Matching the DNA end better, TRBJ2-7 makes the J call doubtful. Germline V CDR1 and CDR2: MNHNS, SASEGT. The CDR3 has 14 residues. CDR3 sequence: CASSEGGRGGEQYF. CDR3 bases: TGTGCCAGCAGTGAAGGAGGCCGGGGTGGCGAGCAGTACTTC.

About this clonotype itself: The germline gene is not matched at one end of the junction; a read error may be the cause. The CDR3 protein is CVSSLGRLAGYNEQFF. CDR3 in DNA: TGTGTCAGCAGCTTAGGTAGACTAGCGGGCTACAATGAGCAGTTCTTC. This chain joins TRBV7-2 and TRBJ2-1; 10 nucleotides line up with TRBD2. The CDR3 spans 16 residues. Germline V CDR1 and CDR2: SGHTA, FQGNSA.

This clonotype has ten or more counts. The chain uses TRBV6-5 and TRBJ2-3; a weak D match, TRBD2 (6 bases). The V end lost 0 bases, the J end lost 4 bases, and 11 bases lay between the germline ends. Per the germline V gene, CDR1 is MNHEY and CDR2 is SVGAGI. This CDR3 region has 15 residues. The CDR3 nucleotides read TGTGCCAGCAGTTACTCTCCCGGGGGAGCAGATACGCAGTATTTT. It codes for CASSYSPGGADTQYF.

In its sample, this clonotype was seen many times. The CDR3 reads CASSESPEHEQFF. The CDR3 DNA sequence: TGTGCCAGCAGTGAGTCACCGGAACATGAGCAGTTCTTC. The chain couples TRBV6-1 to TRBJ2-1; D is ambiguous. Germline CDR1 and CDR2: MNHNS and SASEGT. The CDR3 length is 13 residues. V was shortened by 3 bases and J by 8 bases, with 11 bases between the two germline ends.

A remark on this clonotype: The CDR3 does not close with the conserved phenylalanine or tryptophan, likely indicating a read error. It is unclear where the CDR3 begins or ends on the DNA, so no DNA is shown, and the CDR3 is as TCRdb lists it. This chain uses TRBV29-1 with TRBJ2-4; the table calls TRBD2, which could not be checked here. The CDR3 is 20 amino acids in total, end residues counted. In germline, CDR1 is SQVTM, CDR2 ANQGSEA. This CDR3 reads CSLELLGSSYPPILASQVAG.

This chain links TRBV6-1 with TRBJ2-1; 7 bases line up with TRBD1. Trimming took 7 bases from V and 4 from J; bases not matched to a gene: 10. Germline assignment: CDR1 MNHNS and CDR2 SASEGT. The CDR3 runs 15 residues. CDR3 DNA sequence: TGTGCCAGCAACCACAGGGGAAGGGGATACAATGAGCAGTTCTTC. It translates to CASNHRGRGYNEQFF.

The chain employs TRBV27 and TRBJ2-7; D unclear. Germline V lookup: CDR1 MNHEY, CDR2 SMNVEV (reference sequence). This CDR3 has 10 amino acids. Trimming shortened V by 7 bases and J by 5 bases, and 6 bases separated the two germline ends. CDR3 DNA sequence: TGTGCCAGCATTGCACACGAGCAGTACTTC. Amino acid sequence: CASIAHEQYF.

CDR3 loop: CASSSPDHLLHF. The DNA for the CDR3 is TGTGCCAGCAGCTCTCCCGACCATTTACTCCACTTT. V gene TRBV7-2 combines with J gene TRBJ1-6; D gene ambiguous. V dropped 4 bases and J dropped 16 bases, with 14 bases sitting between them. The V gene's germline CDR1 is SGHTA and CDR2 FQGNSA. This CDR3 comprises 12 residues.

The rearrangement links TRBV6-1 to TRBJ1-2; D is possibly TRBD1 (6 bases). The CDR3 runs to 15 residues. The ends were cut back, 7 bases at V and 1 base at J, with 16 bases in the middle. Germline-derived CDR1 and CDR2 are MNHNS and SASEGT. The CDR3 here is CASTPHREFNYGYTF. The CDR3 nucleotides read TGTGCCAGCACCCCGCACAGGGAGTTTAACTATGGCTACACCTTC.

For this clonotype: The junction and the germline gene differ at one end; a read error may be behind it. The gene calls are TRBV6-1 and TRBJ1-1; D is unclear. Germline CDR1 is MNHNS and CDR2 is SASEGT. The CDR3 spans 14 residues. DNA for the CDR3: TGTGTCAGCAGCCTGGCGGAGGTCGTCACTGAAGCTTTCTTT. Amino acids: CVSSLAEVVTEAFF.

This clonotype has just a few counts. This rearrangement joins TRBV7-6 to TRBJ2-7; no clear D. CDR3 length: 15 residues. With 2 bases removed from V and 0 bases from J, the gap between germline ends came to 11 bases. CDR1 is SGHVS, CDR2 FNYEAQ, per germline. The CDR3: CASSLSSLSSYEQYF. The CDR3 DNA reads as TGTGCCAGCAGCTTATCCAGCCTGAGCTCCTACGAGCAGTACTTC.

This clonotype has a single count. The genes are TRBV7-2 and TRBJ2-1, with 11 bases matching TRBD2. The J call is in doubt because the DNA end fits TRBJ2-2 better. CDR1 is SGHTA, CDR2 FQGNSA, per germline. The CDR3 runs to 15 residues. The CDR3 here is CASSPSSGRYNELFF. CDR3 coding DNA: TGTGCCAGCAGCCCGTCTAGCGGGAGGTACAATGAGCTGTTTTTT.

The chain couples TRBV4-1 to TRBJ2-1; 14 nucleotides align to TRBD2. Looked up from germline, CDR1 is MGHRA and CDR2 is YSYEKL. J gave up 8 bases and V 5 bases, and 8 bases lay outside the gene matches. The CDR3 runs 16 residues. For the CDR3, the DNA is TGCGCCAGCAGCATCCCGGGACTAGCGGGAGTCGATGAGCAGTTCTTC. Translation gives CASSIPGLAGVDEQFF.

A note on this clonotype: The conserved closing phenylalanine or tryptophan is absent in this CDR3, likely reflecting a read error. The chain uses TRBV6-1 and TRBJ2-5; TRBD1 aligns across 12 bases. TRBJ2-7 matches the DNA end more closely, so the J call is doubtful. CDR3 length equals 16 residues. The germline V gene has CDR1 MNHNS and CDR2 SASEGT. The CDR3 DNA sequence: TGTGCCAGCAGTGAAGACGCAGGGACAGGGGGCGACGAGCAGTACTTG. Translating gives CASSEDAGTGGDEQYL.

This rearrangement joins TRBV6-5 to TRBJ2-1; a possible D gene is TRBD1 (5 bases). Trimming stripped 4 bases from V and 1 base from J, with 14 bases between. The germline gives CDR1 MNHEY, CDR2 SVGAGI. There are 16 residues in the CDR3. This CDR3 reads CASSSQPRQSYNEQFF. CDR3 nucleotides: TGTGCCAGCAGTTCACAACCTCGACAGTCCTACAATGAGCAGTTCTTC.

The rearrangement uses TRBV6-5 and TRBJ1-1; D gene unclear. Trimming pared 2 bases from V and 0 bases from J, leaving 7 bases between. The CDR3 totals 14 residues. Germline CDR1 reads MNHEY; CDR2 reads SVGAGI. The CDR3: CASSYEGMNTEAFF. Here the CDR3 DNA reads TGTGCCAGCAGTTACGAGGGTATGAACACTGAAGCTTTCTTT.